The clone carrying this T cell receptor (beta chain) came up many times. This sample was included in a study of CD8 T cells in ankylosing spondylitis. TCRdb itself ran the 5' RACE reads through MiXCR, one entry per CDR3 protein. The sample has more than 300,000 distinct CDR3 sequences, 11% seen once. With 2 bases clipped from V and 7 bases from J, the junction kept 13 bases outside the gene matches. The CDR3 runs 16 residues. Looked up from germline, CDR1 is MNHEY and CDR2 is SVGAGI. The receptor comes from a female donor with ankylosing spondylitis or in good health (not recorded which). Sequenced: blood, either unsorted or a sorted T cell fraction (not recorded which). The chain carries TRBV6-5 and TRBJ1-1, with 7 bases fitting TRBD1. DNA for the CDR3: TGTGCCAGCAGTTACATATCGGGACAGCTATCATATGAAGCTTTCTTT. It translates to CASSYISGQLSYEAFF.